This TCR beta chain was found in a study of T cells in Graves' hyperthyroidism and ophthalmopathy. Study-wide results and limits: Most expanded thyroid clonotypes above 0.001 recurred in blood.

Turning to this clonotype: Its antigen is still unknown.

Germline CDR1 and CDR2: DFQATT and SNEGSKA (reference sequence). V shed 3 bases and J shed 4 bases, with 13 bases lying between them. CDR3 size: 13 residues. Researchers took RNA transcripts and amplified the TCR beta CDR3 regions from them. HTBI primers drove first-round RT-PCR of the TCR CDR3. TCRdb ran MiXCR on the multiplex PCR reads and lists one entry per CDR3 protein. The sample gives 500,000 to 650,000 distinct CDR3 sequences, roughly 21% of which show up once; about 45% is in the top ten. Any patient presenting with uncontrolled infection, other autoimmune disease, pregnancy or lactation was left out. Clinical symptoms, serum thyroxine, TRAb, thyroid ultrasound and orbital computed tomography established diagnosis.

This sequence was found in a man in his forties with Graves' ophthalmopathy. The chain combines TRBV20-1 with TRBJ2-7, with D possibly matching TRBD2 (6 bases). The specimen was blood. CDR3 sequence (DNA): TGCAGTGCTAGTGTCGGGGGAGTGTACGAGCAGTACTTC. It yields the protein CSASVGGVYEQYF.